This entry describes one T cell receptor beta chain. Germline assignment: CDR1 MNHNS and CDR2 SASEGT. The CDR3 is 15 amino acids. V lost 6 bases, J lost 6 bases, and 11 bases stayed unmatched. These data come from a study of T cell changes during pregnancy in multiple sclerosis. The repertoire was sequenced with immunoSEQ multiplex PCR; TCRdb's copy has only in-frame clones and lacks some. This sample has about 100,000 clones, with 85% to 95% found just once. V gene TRBV6-1 combines with J gene TRBJ2-7; 10 bases match TRBD1. This material consisted of peripheral blood, taken in the first trimester of pregnancy. This clonotype was sampled from a female donor with multiple sclerosis, enrolled in a pregnancy study. In nucleotides, the CDR3 is TGTGCCAGCAGGGTTCGACAGGGGGCGGAGGGCGAGCAGTACTTC. Encoded protein: CASRVRQGAEGEQYF.